The clone carrying this T cell receptor beta chain was counted many times. Its antigen is currently unknown. Germline V gene lookup returns CDR1 SQVTM and CDR2 ANQGSEA. This CDR3 region has 12 residues. Trimming removed 5 bases from V and 5 bases from J, with 12 bases in between. This specimen belongs to a study of T cells in Graves' hyperthyroidism and ophthalmopathy. Broader study findings: Ophthalmopathy, which appeared later, was predicted by the model a median roughly 6.5 months before onset.

Those patients with uncontrolled infection, other autoimmune disease, pregnancy or lactation were excluded. What was amplified from RNA transcripts were TCR beta CDR3 regions. HTBI primers were used for first-round RT-PCR of the TCR CDR3. From the multiplex PCR reads, TCRdb called clonotypes with MiXCR, one entry per CDR3 protein. Seen here are a few hundred thousand distinct CDR3 sequences, 40% to 50% observed once, and the top ten hold approximately 44%. The TCR comes from an adult woman with Graves' disease, either hyperthyroidism or ophthalmopathy (not recorded which). Sequencing was done on a sample of peripheral blood or thyroid tissue (not recorded which). J is TRBJ2-5 and V is TRBV29-1; D remains ambiguous. CDR3 DNA sequence: TGCAGCGTTTACGGGTCCGAGGAGACCCAGTACTTC. It codes for CSVYGSEETQYF.